Below, 23 T cell receptor beta chains from the same sample are listed, as sequenced in a study of cytomegalovirus exposure and HLA in healthy donors. The study ran its PCR with 60 Vbeta and 13 Jbeta primers. Sequencing was performed with immunoSEQ multiplex PCR; in TCRdb, only in-frame clones are kept and a portion is missing. The data hold fewer than 200,000 clones, with about 90% observed a single time. What was sequenced was PBMCs. The source is a girl in the first two years of life in good health and CMV-seronegative.

CDR3 coding DNA: TGTGCCAGTCAAAACAGGGGGAACACTGAAGCTTTCTTT. It translates to CASQNRGNTEAFF. J is TRBJ1-1 and V is TRBV27; TRBD1 matches 7 bases. V lost 9 bases, J lost 1 base, and 5 bases stayed unmatched. Germline loops: CDR1 MNHEY, CDR2 SMNVEV (reference sequence). The CDR3 has 13 amino acids.

The chain employs TRBV5-1 and TRBJ2-5; no definite D call. Germline loops: CDR1 SGHRS, CDR2 YFSETQ. The CDR3 covers 18 residues. Trimming left V 1 base short and J 2 bases short, with 21 bases between. Here the CDR3 reads CASSLSPANMRRQETQYF. CDR3 DNA sequence: TGCGCCAGCAGCTTGAGCCCCGCCAATATGCGGAGACAAGAGACCCAGTACTTC. Together with reference TRBV5-1 and TRBJ2-5, the CDR3 gives the full variable domain: KAGVTQTPRYLIKTRGQQVTLSCSPISGHRSVSWYQQTPGQGLQFLFEYFSETQRNKGNFPGRFSGRQFSNSRSEMNVSTLELGDSALYLCASSLSPANMRRQETQYFGPGTRLLVL.

The rearrangement joins TRBV7-9 to TRBJ2-7; D possibly corresponds to TRBD1 (6 bases). This CDR3 is built from 14 residues. The germline V gene encodes CDR1 SEHNR and CDR2 FQNEAQ (reference sequence). The ends were cut back, 5 bases at V and 2 bases at J, with 13 bases in the middle. The CDR3 is CASSPRQAPYEQYF. The CDR3 bases are TGTGCCAGCAGCCCTCGACAGGCTCCCTACGAGCAGTACTTC.

This clone was seen a few times. The CDR3 coding sequence is TGCGCCAGCAGCCAAGACGGACAGGGGGCCGGGGAGCTGTTTTTT. It yields the protein CASSQDGQGAGELFF. The V gene is TRBV4-1, the J gene TRBJ2-2; 10 bases agree with TRBD1. The CDR3 contains 15 residues. The germline V gene has CDR1 MGHRA and CDR2 YSYEKL. The trim removed 0 bases at V and 6 bases at J, leaving 1 base unmatched.

This clone was found once. This chain uses TRBV18 with TRBJ2-6, with 7 bases that match TRBD1. The CDR3 length is 17 residues. V lost 3 bases, J lost 3 bases, and 8 bases stayed unmatched. From germline, CDR1 is KGHSH and CDR2 LQKENI. The CDR3, as DNA: TGTGCCAGCTCACCCCGGGACAGCCCCTTTGGGGCCAACGTCCTGACTTTC. Its protein product is CASSPRDSPFGANVLTF.

V and J are TRBV2 and TRBJ1-4, with D possibly being TRBD1 (6 bases). Trimming stripped 4 bases from V and 8 bases from J, with 14 bases between. CDR3 size: 14 residues. Germline V gene sequence: CDR1 SNHLY, CDR2 FYNNEI. DNA of the CDR3: TGTGCCAGCAGTGCCGTCAGGGGAGGGGAAAAACTGTTTTTT. Its protein is CASSAVRGGEKLFF.

The chain links TRBV10-3 to TRBJ2-2, with 8 bases that match TRBD1. The CDR3 consists of 13 residues. In germline, CDR1 is ENHRY, CDR2 SYGVKD. The V gene end was trimmed by 8 bases and the J gene end by 3 bases; junction bases not matched to a gene: 2. The CDR3 is CAILTGDTGELFF. DNA for the CDR3: TGTGCCATCCTGACAGGGGACACCGGGGAGCTGTTTTTT.

V is TRBV25-1 and J is TRBJ2-1, with TRBD1 matching over 7 bases. The germline CDR1 and CDR2 sequences are MGHDK and SYGVNS. The CDR3 length is 12 residues. V lost 4 bases and J lost 10; bases outside the gene matches: 4. The chain's CDR3 is CASSGDRVEQFF. The CDR3 DNA is TGTGCCAGCAGTGGTGACAGGGTAGAGCAGTTCTTC.

The CDR3 DNA reads as TGTGCCAGCAGCAACGGGGGACAGGGTTCCTACGAGCAGTACTTC. Its protein is CASSNGGQGSYEQYF. The chain couples TRBV6-6 to TRBJ2-7, with 9 bases fitting TRBD1. Per germline, CDR1 MNHNY and CDR2 SVGAGI (reference sequence). The CDR3 has 15 amino acids. Trimming at V came to 6 bases and at J to 1 base, leaving 7 bases not matched to a gene.

The V gene is TRBV7-2, the J gene TRBJ2-2, with a tentative D call TRBD2 (5 bases). V gave up 3 bases and J gave up 1 base, with 9 bases separating them. Germline values: CDR1 SGHTA, CDR2 FQGNSA. CDR3 length: 15 residues. CDR3 in amino acids: CASSFGRVNTGELFF. The CDR3 DNA follows: TGTGCCAGCAGCTTCGGGCGGGTGAACACCGGGGAGCTGTTTTTT.

The genes are TRBV5-1 and TRBJ2-7; perhaps TRBD1 as D (5 bases). Germline-derived CDR1 and CDR2 are SGHRS and YFSETQ. V was shortened by 1 base and J by 1 base, with 18 bases between the two germline ends. The CDR3 consists of 17 residues. CDR3 protein: CASSLYLDSTVSYEQYF. CDR3 nucleotides: TGCGCCAGCAGCTTGTACCTAGATTCGACAGTGTCCTACGAGCAGTACTTC.

CDR3 protein: CASRSPRSGPYEQYF. The DNA for the CDR3 is TGTGCCAGCAGGTCCCCGCGGAGCGGACCCTACGAGCAGTACTTC. The chain carries TRBV6-1 and TRBJ2-7; TRBD2 is a possible D gene (5 bases). V gave up 6 bases and J gave up 2 bases, with 17 bases separating them. Per the germline V gene, CDR1 is MNHNS and CDR2 is SASEGT. The CDR3 consists of 15 residues.

The chain joins TRBV13 to TRBJ2-1; 9 bases line up with TRBD1. Losses at the gene ends were 5 bases for V and 7 bases for J; bases not matched to a gene: 9. Germline lookup yields CDR1 PRHDT and CDR2 FYEKMQ (reference sequence). This CDR3 region has 15 residues. CDR3 coding DNA: TGTGCCAGCAGCCCCCGGGACAGGGAAAAGAATGAGCAGTTCTTC. Its protein is CASSPRDREKNEQFF.

The chain joins TRBV5-1 to TRBJ2-7, with a weak D call TRBD2 (5 bases). V dropped 0 bases and J dropped 4 bases, with 14 bases sitting between them. Germline values: CDR1 SGHRS, CDR2 YFSETQ. There are 15 residues in the CDR3. The CDR3 region is CASSLVRERPYEQYF. The CDR3 nucleotides are TGCGCCAGCAGCTTGGTAAGGGAGCGGCCTTACGAGCAGTACTTC.

V and J are TRBV5-1 and TRBJ2-7; TRBD1 is a possible D gene (6 bases). The CDR3 is made up of 15 amino acids. Germline values: CDR1 SGHRS, CDR2 YFSETQ. V was shortened by 7 bases and J by 2 bases, with 19 bases between the two germline ends. CDR3 nucleotide sequence: TGCGCCAGCGGTAACTCAGGGGAGAGAGCCTACGAGCAGTACTTC. Its translation: CASGNSGERAYEQYF.

The V gene is TRBV30, the J gene TRBJ1-6, with no clear D. This CDR3 comprises 14 residues. The V gene lost 0 bases and the J gene lost 8 bases, with 11 bases spanning the gap. Germline loops: CDR1 GTSNPN, CDR2 SVGIG (reference sequence). CDR3 nucleotides: TGTGCCTGGAGTGTAACGGGGAGATATTCACCCCTCCACTTT. Protein product: CAWSVTGRYSPLHF.

This chain links TRBV5-1 with TRBJ2-7; 10 positions agree with TRBD1. J gave up 5 bases and V 0 bases, and 11 bases lay outside the gene matches. The CDR3 covers 17 residues. The germline V gene has CDR1 SGHRS and CDR2 YFSETQ. The CDR3 DNA is TGCGCCAGCAGCTTGGCCACCAGGACAGGGGGAGACCACGAGCAGTACTTC. It is translated as CASSLATRTGGDHEQYF.

V gene TRBV28 combines with J gene TRBJ1-5, with D tentatively TRBD1 (6 bases). Germline lookup yields CDR1 MDHEN and CDR2 SYDVKM. V lost 2 bases, J lost 3 bases, and 14 bases lay in between. This CDR3 contains 16 residues. This CDR3 reads CASSLGGGWYNQPQHF. Here the CDR3 DNA reads TGTGCCAGCAGTTTAGGTGGGGGCTGGTACAATCAGCCCCAGCATTTT.

This rearrangement joins TRBV6-6 to TRBJ2-2; perhaps TRBD1 as D (6 bases). The CDR3 has 13 amino acids. Germline V gene data show CDR1 as MNHNY and CDR2 as SVGAGI (reference sequence). Deletions cut 4 bases from V and 6 bases from J, with 9 bases between. In DNA form, the CDR3 reads TGTGCCAGCAGTTTTACAGGGCCCGGGGAGCTGTTTTTT. Translating it yields CASSFTGPGELFF.

J is TRBJ2-2 and V is TRBV6-1; the D gene is possibly TRBD1 (6 bases). The V end was cut by 6 bases, the J end by 0 bases, with 8 bases between. The CDR3 covers 14 residues. Germline-derived CDR1 and CDR2 are MNHNS and SASEGT. Here the CDR3 reads CASRTGPNTGELFF. The CDR3, as DNA: TGTGCCAGCAGGACAGGACCGAACACCGGGGAGCTGTTTTTT.

The rearrangement uses TRBV19 and TRBJ2-7, with TRBD2 matching 8 bases. The CDR3 consists of 15 residues. V trimming: 4 bases; J trimming: 4 bases; junction bases outside the gene matches: 9. Germline loops: CDR1 LNHDA, CDR2 SQIVND (reference sequence). Here the CDR3 reads CASSNPGGARYEQYF. CDR3 nucleotide sequence: TGTGCCAGTAGTAACCCCGGGGGGGCGCGGTACGAGCAGTACTTC.

The chain joins TRBV27 to TRBJ2-7, with 7 bases identical to TRBD1. V lost 5 bases and J lost 2; bases outside the gene matches: 9. This CDR3 is 15 amino acids long. Germline values: CDR1 MNHEY, CDR2 SMNVEV (reference sequence). In DNA, the CDR3 is TGTGCCAGCAGTCCCTTCTTGGACAGGACCTACGAGCAGTACTTC. This gives the protein CASSPFLDRTYEQYF.

This sequence joins TRBV18 and TRBJ2-2, with 7 bases that match TRBD2. Germline-derived CDR1 and CDR2 are KGHSH and LQKENI. The CDR3 has 16 residues. The ends lost 2 bases at V and 3 bases at J; junction bases unmatched: 6. CDR3 loop: CASSPAGVTYTGELFF. The DNA for the CDR3 is TGTGCCAGCTCACCAGCGGGAGTTACGTACACCGGGGAGCTGTTTTTT.